This TCR beta chain was captured by sequencing in a study of long-term antiretroviral therapy in people with HIV. Broader study findings: Clones with expansion before ART led the repertoire at all time points. Spans of CDR3 length were tighter for HIV repertoires than for controls. Transplant-donor-level diversity was not reached after ART, though diversity increased.

The libraries were made with immunoSEQ v3.0 at survey level. This table comes from immunoSEQ multiplex PCR, and its TCRdb copy is limited to in-frame clones, with some not included. The repertoire holds about 24,000 clones, with 80% to 90% as singletons. Comments on this clone: Its cognate antigen is unknown.

Every one of the participants with HIV received treatment in the United States. Germline V lookup: CDR1 SNHLY, CDR2 FYNNEI. The junction had 12 bases not matched to a gene; V was cut back by 8 bases and J by 5 bases. The CDR3 is 17 amino acids. This TCR was recovered from a man aged 50 or older with HIV. The sample in question was unsorted PBMCs, obtained 3 years after starting antiretroviral therapy. The chain combines TRBV2 with TRBJ2-5; 15 bases are shared with TRBD2. CDR3 DNA: TGTGCCAGCTCGAGAAGGGGACTAGCGGGAGGCGGTGAGACCCAGTACTTC. Protein product: CASSRRGLAGGGETQYF. Using reference TRBV2 and TRBJ2-5 for the parts outside the CDR3, the full variable domain is EPEVTQTPSHQVTQMGQEVILRCVPISNHLYFYWYRQILGQKVEFLVSFYNNEISEKSEIFDDQFSVERPDGSNFTLKIRSTKLEDSAMYFCASSRRGLAGGGETQYFGPGTRLLVL.